The 21 T cell receptor beta chains presented below share a single source sample, sequenced in a study of T cell changes during pregnancy in multiple sclerosis. The repertoire was sequenced with immunoSEQ multiplex PCR; TCRdb's copy has only in-frame clones and lacks some. The repertoire holds just under 70,000 clones, with roughly nine tenths as singletons. The input for sequencing was peripheral blood, taken in the second trimester of pregnancy. The receptors shown here come from a female donor with multiple sclerosis, enrolled in a pregnancy study.

CDR3 coding DNA: TGTGCCAGCAGCGATAGGACAGGGGAAAATGAGCAGTTCTTC. Translated: CASSDRTGENEQFF. This chain joins TRBV9 and TRBJ2-1; 9 positions agree with TRBD1. The CDR3 sequence is 14 residues long. After removal of 3 bases from V and 7 bases from J, the junction contained 5 bases not matched to a gene. Germline V gives CDR1 SGDLS, CDR2 YYNGEE.

This rearrangement joins TRBV11-1 to TRBJ1-1, with TRBD1 matching over 10 bases. The trim removed 0 bases at V and 2 bases at J, leaving 6 bases unmatched. This CDR3 is built from 17 residues. Looked up from germline, CDR1 is SGHAT and CDR2 is FQDESV (reference sequence). This CDR3 is CASSLAPGQGINTEAFF. DNA for the CDR3: TGTGCCAGCAGCTTAGCGCCGGGACAGGGGATTAACACTGAAGCTTTCTTT.

This chain connects TRBV5-8 to TRBJ1-2; 9 positions agree with TRBD1. The length of the CDR3 is 16 residues. The germline V gene has CDR1 SGHTS and CDR2 YDEGEE. Trimming took 3 bases from V and 7 from J; bases not matched to a gene: 13. The CDR3 reads CASSSWTGEEVVGYTF. CDR3 bases: TGTGCCAGCAGCTCGTGGACAGGGGAAGAGGTCGTTGGCTACACCTTC.

The rearrangement joins TRBV5-1 to TRBJ2-1; 12 bases fit TRBD2. Looked up from germline, CDR1 is SGHRS and CDR2 is YFSETQ. CDR3 length: 16 amino acids. V dropped 3 bases and J dropped 0; count of bases not matched to a gene: 1. In nucleotides, the CDR3 is TGCGCCAGCAGCTCTAGCGGGGGGGCCTCCTACAATGAGCAGTTCTTC. Translation gives CASSSSGGASYNEQFF.

The J gene is TRBJ2-5, the V gene TRBV27; maybe TRBD1 (7 bases). The germline CDR1 and CDR2 sequences are MNHEY and SMNVEV (reference sequence). The V gene lost 2 bases and the J gene lost 5 bases, with 18 bases spanning the gap. The CDR3 has 16 amino acids. The CDR3 protein is CASSLQGGLGWETQYF. CDR3 nucleotide sequence: TGTGCCAGCAGTTTACAGGGGGGCTTGGGGTGGGAGACCCAGTACTTC.

In DNA form, the CDR3 reads TGTGCCAGCAGTGACGCCCCCCACGGGTTAAACTATGGCTACACCTTC. Its translation: CASSDAPHGLNYGYTF. The chain joins TRBV25-1 to TRBJ1-2; D uncertain. Germline-derived CDR1 and CDR2 are MGHDK and SYGVNS. V lost 3 bases, J lost 2 bases, and 16 bases lay in between. This CDR3 has 16 residues.

The gene calls are TRBV11-3 and TRBJ1-3, with a tentative D call TRBD1 (6 bases). The germline V and J ends were trimmed by 5 bases and 2 bases, with 10 bases remaining between them. The CDR3 extends over 14 amino acids. Germline V CDR1 and CDR2: SGHNT, YENEEA. CDR3: CASSATGPGNTIYF. DNA for the CDR3: TGTGCCAGCAGCGCCACAGGGCCTGGAAACACCATATATTTT.

This clone was recorded once. This chain joins TRBV19 and TRBJ1-1; the D gene is possibly TRBD1 (6 bases). The germline V gene encodes CDR1 LNHDA and CDR2 SQIVND (reference sequence). This CDR3 contains 15 residues. Between the trimmed V and J ends, which lost 0 bases and 7 bases, there was a span of 15 bases. The CDR3 nucleotides are TGTGCCAGTAGTATAGAGAGGGGAACAGGGCGTGAAGCTTTCTTT. Protein sequence: CASSIERGTGREAFF.

This clone was observed a handful of times. The chain combines TRBV30 with TRBJ1-5; tentative D call: TRBD1 (5 bases). The CDR3 length is 13 residues. Germline V gene lookup returns CDR1 GTSNPN and CDR2 SVGIG (reference sequence). The V end lost 1 base, the J end lost 6 bases, and 10 bases lay between the germline ends. This CDR3 is CAWSGGDGQPQHF. Written as DNA, the CDR3 is TGTGCCTGGAGTGGGGGGGACGGTCAGCCCCAGCATTTT.

The chain carries TRBV11-3 and TRBJ2-1, with 8 positions matching TRBD2. Germline lookup yields CDR1 SGHNT and CDR2 YENEEA. J lost 0 bases, V lost 5 bases, and 6 bases had no gene match. CDR3 size: 16 residues. The CDR3 DNA follows: TGTGCCAGCAGCCCAGGCGGGGGGAGCTCCTACAATGAGCAGTTCTTC. This encodes CASSPGGGSSYNEQFF.

The chain employs TRBV4-3 and TRBJ2-7; D is perhaps TRBD2 (6 bases). Trimming pared 3 bases from V and 6 bases from J, leaving 12 bases between. CDR3 length equals 13 residues. Germline values: CDR1 LGHNA, CDR2 YSLEER. DNA for the CDR3: TGCGCCAGCAGCCAGTTGGGGGGTACCGAGCAGTACTTC. Its protein is CASSQLGGTEQYF.

The chain recombines TRBV27 with TRBJ2-2; TRBD2 agrees at 8 bases. CDR1 and CDR2 (germline): MNHEY, SMNVEV (reference sequence). Losses at the gene ends were 5 bases for V and 6 bases for J; bases not matched to a gene: 14. This CDR3 has 17 residues. CDR3 protein: CASSPIRGGNRAGELFF. For the CDR3, the DNA is TGTGCCAGCAGTCCCATTCGGGGGGGCAACAGGGCCGGGGAGCTGTTTTTT.

This CDR3 reads CASSENGYGYTF. The CDR3 DNA sequence: TGTGCCAGCAGTGAAAACGGCTATGGCTACACCTTC. This chain uses TRBV6-4 with TRBJ1-2; D remains ambiguous. Germline V gene sequence: CDR1 MRHNA, CDR2 SNTAGT. The CDR3 is made up of 12 amino acids. Trimming left V 3 bases short and J 4 bases short, with 6 bases between.

The CDR3 nucleotides are TGTGCCAGCAGCTTAGGTAGGACAGGGGTCGAAGCTTTCTTT. Residues: CASSLGRTGVEAFF. V and J are TRBV7-2 and TRBJ1-1, with TRBD1 identical over 9 bases. V dropped 1 base and J dropped 8; count of bases not matched to a gene: 5. The CDR3 loop spans 14 amino acids. Germline CDR1 SGHTA, CDR2 FQGNSA.

V usage is TRBV10-3 and J usage is TRBJ2-7, with 14 bases aligning to TRBD2. Trimming took 4 bases from V and 0 from J; bases not matched to a gene: 5. This CDR3 has 17 amino acids. Germline V gene data show CDR1 as ENHRY and CDR2 as SYGVKD. The CDR3 loop is CAISGRLAGGSSYEQYF. The CDR3 DNA reads as TGTGCCATCAGTGGACGACTAGCGGGGGGGAGCTCCTACGAGCAGTACTTC.

This chain connects TRBV6-4 to TRBJ2-3, with no clear D. With 2 bases removed from V and 2 bases from J, the gap between germline ends came to 8 bases. Looked up from germline, CDR1 is MRHNA and CDR2 is SNTAGT. The CDR3 length is 14 residues. In DNA, the CDR3 is TGTGCCAGCAGTGACGGGCGTGACACAGATACGCAGTATTTT. As protein: CASSDGRDTDTQYF.

This clone was seen only a few times. V and J are TRBV21-1 and TRBJ1-1; the table's TRBD1 call for D was not verified on the DNA. TRBV21-1 is deemed a pseudogene. This CDR3 is 18 amino acids long. In DNA form, the CDR3 reads TGTGCCAGCAGCAAAACAGGGAATTCCCTATTCATGAACACTGAAGCTTTCTTT. Residues: CASSKTGNSLFMNTEAFF.

This sequence joins TRBV27 and TRBJ1-1; D not certain. Trimming took off 3 bases at V and 4 bases at J, with 9 bases between the two ends. The CDR3 has 13 residues. CDR1 and CDR2 from the germline V gene are MNHEY and SMNVEV (reference sequence). CDR3 in amino acids: CASSFSVVTEAFF. The CDR3 nucleotides read TGTGCCAGCAGTTTCTCGGTGGTCACTGAAGCTTTCTTT.

V and J are TRBV11-3 and TRBJ2-4; possible D gene TRBD1, 5 bases. The length of the CDR3 is 14 residues. The V gene's germline CDR1 is SGHNT and CDR2 YENEEA. Trimming cost V 0 bases and J 6 bases, with 9 bases left between them. CDR3 DNA: TGTGCCAGCAGCTTAGAGCCAGGGTCAAACATTCAGTACTTC. This sequence encodes CASSLEPGSNIQYF.

This clone was seen only once. The V call is TRBV7-6, the J call TRBJ2-7, with TRBD1 matching 7 bases. The germline gives CDR1 SGHVS, CDR2 FNYEAQ. Trimming at V came to 5 bases and at J to 3 bases, leaving 16 bases not matched to a gene. This CDR3 contains 17 residues. Here the CDR3 DNA reads TGTGCCAGCAGCGGACATGGCGACAGGGCGACCTACTACGAGCAGTACTTC. It translates to CASSGHGDRATYYEQYF. Complete variable domain (other parts from reference TRBV7-6 and TRBJ2-7): GAGVSQSPRYKVTKRGQDVALRCDPISGHVSLYWYRQALGQGPEFLTYFNYEAQQDKSGLPNDRFSAERPEGSISTLTIQRTEQRDSAMYRCASSGHGDRATYYEQYFGPGTRLTVT.

In this sample, this clone turned up a few times. The chain couples TRBV18 to TRBJ1-1; 8 nucleotides align to TRBD1. This CDR3 has 13 amino acids. The J segment lost 6 bases and the V segment lost 1 base, leaving 1 base of the junction unmatched. Germline V gene sequence: CDR1 KGHSH, CDR2 LQKENI. CDR3 sequence reads: CASSPLQGAEAFF. CDR3 nucleotide sequence: TGTGCCAGCTCACCACTACAGGGGGCTGAAGCTTTCTTT.